A selection of T cell receptor beta chains follows, all from one sample in a study of blood T cell repertoires in COVID-19. Measured with immunoSEQ multiplex PCR; TCRdb has only the in-frame clones, and not every one. The sample holds about 140,000 clones, 81% seen once. Sequencing used peripheral blood. The receptors were gathered from a human donor in a cohort sampled during active COVID-19. Each CDR3 is given with its conserved first and last residue. Fields, in order: CDR3 length, V gene, CDR3 protein.

>14|TRBV29-1
CSVEDDGGGETQYF
>14|TRBV29-1
CSVAGTARTNEQYF
>14|TRBV2
CASSHEQGVQPQHF
>13|TRBV6-4
CASSDGTSVGYTF
>12|TRBV28
CASSLLNEKLFF
>15|TRBV27
CASSFGGTGVQPQHF
>15|TRBV28
CASSLAGTSYNEQFF
>16|TRBV19
CASSIWQGFDKNIQYF
>15|TRBV28
CASSFSSFGSYEQYF
>17|TRBV2
CASSDPTGTGVANEQFF
>15|TRBV7-9
CASSFETGNDEKLFF
>17|TRBV19
CASSIESGWYSVYGYTF
>14|TRBV7-3
CASSPGTVGHEQYF
>13|TRBV12-3/TRBV12-4
CASGPTGSETQYF
>15|TRBV5-4
CASNKGLAGGNEQFF
>14|TRBV5-6
CASSLPTVNSPLHF
>15|TRBV4-2
CASSLHRGTSYEQYF
>16|TRBV19
CASSNQRTGEAYEQYF
>17|TRBV9
CASSAEGQPRTGNTIYF
>12|TRBV28
CASSLFQYEQYF
>16|TRBV6-4
CASTLGGRVGADTQYF
>16|TRBV28
CASSRTGGISGNTIYF
>14|TRBV9
CASSAGIHQETQYF
>14|TRBV7-2
CASSPEWGGAAQYF
>13|TRBV5-1
CASTARQTDTQYF
>14|TRBV19
CASSPAGSDHGYTF
>14|TRBV3-1/TRBV3-2
CASSKATNRGSLHF
>15|TRBV7-3
CASSSRLAGYNEQFF
>13|TRBV12-3/TRBV12-4
CASSSSSVYEQYF
>14|TRBV5-4
CASSPGQGFSEAFF
>15|TRBV24-1
CATSDYPDVGYGYTF
>17|TRBV6-2/TRBV6-3
CASSLRRDRGSSYEQYF
>12|TRBV24-1
CATSDAQETQYF
>14|TRBV7-2
CASSFQGSNQPQHF
>13|TRBV29-1
CSVEGREGETQYF
>15|TRBV9
CASSEGTGNDQPQHF
>14|TRBV7-7
CASSFRRSLNPRDF
>12|TRBV4-1
CASSQTTNTQYF
>14|TRBV4-1
CASSQDRFNQPQHF
>15|TRBV6-5
CASSASSGRSYEQYF
>15|TRBV5-4
CASSLVSGSADTQYF
>15|TRBV27
CASRVLGGSQETQYF
>14|TRBV29-1
CSVIGQGGTGELFF
>15|TRBV28
CASAPGGGVYNEQFF
>12|TRBV19
CASRDRTTEAFF
>15|TRBV6-1
CASSDQWQYNSPLHF